This T cell receptor (beta chain) originates from a study of T cell responses to AZD1222 COVID-19 vaccine. Overall study results and limits: Unmutated variant regions are reportedly targeted by nearly half of spike-specific TCRs. The donor cohort was predominantly white British with a female majority, and clonal diversity may have been underestimated.

Data came from immunoSEQ multiplex PCR; TCRdb stores just in-frame clones and leaves some out. This table has around 150,000 clones, about 93% appearing once. Trimming cost V 1 base and J 1 base, with 12 bases left between them. The CDR3 runs to 15 residues. Germline values: CDR1 SGHDT, CDR2 YYEEEE. Points on this clone: The antigen remains unidentified.

The source material was peripheral blood, sampled 28 days after the second AZD1222 dose. The sequence came from an adult who received the AZD1222 COVID-19 vaccine. V and J are TRBV5-6 and TRBJ2-7; no clear D gene. For the CDR3, the DNA is TGTGCCAGCAGCTTGTTGCTAGGTCTGTCCTACGAGCAGTACTTC. This gives the protein CASSLLLGLSYEQYF.